The clone carrying this TCR beta chain was found many times. Its antigen is still unknown. This CDR3 has 17 amino acids. The germline V and J ends were trimmed by 0 bases and 0 bases, with 12 bases remaining between them. The V gene's germline CDR1 is LGHNA and CDR2 YSLEER. A library of TCRbeta sequences, prepared with unique molecular identifiers, was generated. TCRdb re-called the PCR reads through MiXCR, storing one row per CDR3 protein. The sample lists 150,000 to 250,000 distinct CDR3 sequences, 6.3% seen once, with roughly 4.5% in the top ten. This sample is drawn from a study of T-cell reconstitution after alpha-beta-depleted transplantation in children. Study-level results: Newly produced T cells mostly accounted for T-cell counts and diversity one year post-transplant. Surviving recipient T cells and intrathymic progenitors accounted for some patients' high TCRbeta diversity at day 60. It was reported that alpha-beta T cells came from several hundred expanded graft clones (about two months after transplant).

The source is a girl under two years old with combined immunodeficiency, due to receive a stem cell transplant. This sequence joins TRBV4-3 and TRBJ2-1, with D possibly TRBD1 on 6 matching bases. Source: PBMCs, taken before TCRalphabeta/CD19-depleted stem cell transplant. The CDR3: CASSQDRQAFSYNEQFF. The CDR3 DNA is TGCGCCAGCAGCCAAGACCGACAGGCTTTCTCCTACAATGAGCAGTTCTTC.